The 30 T cell receptor beta chains below were found in one sample sequenced in a study of CD8 T cells in ankylosing spondylitis. A single record per CDR3 protein comes from TCRdb applying MiXCR to the 5' RACE reads. Of 300,000 to 350,000 distinct CDR3 sequences in the sample, roughly 14% were seen once. Material for sequencing was blood, either unsorted or a sorted T cell fraction (not recorded which). Every receptor here comes from a male donor with ankylosing spondylitis or in good health (not recorded which).

This clonotype was seen a few times. The chain has TRBV5-1 and TRBJ1-2; D ambiguous. V was pared by 0 bases and J by 4 bases, with 16 bases between. Looked up from germline, CDR1 is SGHRS and CDR2 is YFSETQ. The CDR3 consists of 16 residues. In DNA, the CDR3 is TGCGCCAGCAGCTTGGACAGCTCCAATCCGTTCTATGGCTACACCTTC. As protein: CASSLDSSNPFYGYTF.

CDR3 residues: CASRPDTVYEQYF. The CDR3 DNA follows: TGTGCCAGCAGGCCAGACACTGTCTACGAGCAGTACTTC. The chain is built from TRBV6-1 and TRBJ2-7; no clear D. Trimming left V 6 bases short and J 3 bases short, with 12 bases between. Germline V gene data show CDR1 as MNHNS and CDR2 as SASEGT. The CDR3 is 13 amino acids.

CDR3 DNA sequence: TGCGCCAGCAGCTTAGCGGGGGCCGGAGTGCAAGAGACCCAGTACTTC. Its translation: CASSLAGAGVQETQYF. V and J are TRBV5-1 and TRBJ2-5, with TRBD2 matching 8 bases. Trimming cost V 2 bases and J 2 bases; bases outside gene matches: 8. Germline assignment: CDR1 SGHRS and CDR2 YFSETQ. The CDR3 is 16 residues long.

This chain uses TRBV12-3 or TRBV12-4 with TRBJ2-7; D is ambiguous. This CDR3 spans 13 amino acids. Deletions cut 4 bases from V and 6 bases from J, with 13 bases between. The CDR3 DNA reads as TGTGCCAGCAGTTCCCGTGGGTCTCGCGAGCAGTACTTC. This sequence encodes CASSSRGSREQYF.

The table lists this clonotype with a few counts. V and J are TRBV10-3 and TRBJ2-5, with 10 bases identical to TRBD1. Germline values: CDR1 ENHRY, CDR2 SYGVKD. The length of the CDR3 is 15 residues. V was pared by 5 bases and J by 4 bases, with 7 bases of the junction left unmatched. As DNA, the CDR3 is TGTGCCATCAGTATCCGGGACAGGGGAGGAGAGACCCAGTACTTC. This gives the protein CAISIRDRGGETQYF.

This clonotype was detected many times. This chain links TRBV12-3 or TRBV12-4 with TRBJ1-2; D is ambiguous. There are 11 residues in the CDR3. V lost 7 bases to trimming and J lost 8 bases, with 11 bases between them. The CDR3 DNA reads TGTGCCAGCACGCCCCTCGGGGGCTACACCTTC. Encoded protein: CASTPLGGYTF.

This chain uses TRBV7-6 with TRBJ2-3; D is unclear. Trimming removed 4 bases at V and 2 bases at J, with 16 bases between. CDR1 is SGHVS and CDR2 is FNYEAQ in the germline V gene. CDR3 size: 16 residues. CDR3 nucleotides: TGTGCCAGCAGCTCAAAGCCTGGGATCCCCACAGATACGCAGTATTTT. Translation: CASSSKPGIPTDTQYF.

This clonotype has a handful of counts. The chain recombines TRBV20-1 with TRBJ1-6, with D maybe TRBD1 (6 bases). The V end lost 7 bases, the J end lost 6 bases, and 13 bases lay between the germline ends. Germline CDR1 DFQATT, CDR2 SNEGSKA (reference sequence). There are 13 residues in the CDR3. The CDR3, as DNA: TGCAGTGGTCAAGGGGGGCCTAATTCACCCCTCCACTTT. Protein: CSGQGGPNSPLHF.

This clonotype was seen repeatedly, ten times or more. V is TRBV12-3 or TRBV12-4 and J is TRBJ2-5; tentatively, D is TRBD1 or TRBD2 (6 bases each). V was trimmed by 1 base and J by 4 bases, leaving 10 bases between them. The CDR3 length is 14 residues. The CDR3 protein is CASSLEGGPETQYF. CDR3 sequence (DNA): TGTGCCAGCAGTTTAGAGGGGGGCCCAGAGACCCAGTACTTC.

The chain uses TRBV6-5 and TRBJ2-1; perhaps TRBD2 as D (5 bases). Germline CDR1 MNHEY, CDR2 SVGAGI. V was pared by 0 bases and J by 0 bases, with 6 bases between. The length of the CDR3 is 15 residues. The CDR3, as DNA: TGTGCCAGCAGTTACTCGGGGAGCTCCTACAATGAGCAGTTCTTC. Protein product: CASSYSGSSYNEQFF.

This clonotype was observed at least ten times. This chain joins TRBV12-3 or TRBV12-4 and TRBJ2-1, with 11 bases fitting TRBD2. With V trimmed by 5 bases and J by 7 bases, 4 bases remained unmatched. The CDR3 runs 14 residues. CDR3 DNA sequence: TGTGCCAGCAGTCAAACTAGCGGGGGAAATGAGCAGTTCTTC. It yields the protein CASSQTSGGNEQFF.

This clonotype has more than one count but fewer than ten. The gene calls are TRBV12-3 or TRBV12-4 and TRBJ2-7; tentative D call: TRBD2 (5 bases). V lost 5 bases to trimming and J lost 1 base, with 15 bases between them. The CDR3 totals 15 residues. The CDR3 DNA sequence: TGTGCCAGCAGTCCCCATGCGGGCGCTTCCTACGAGCAGTACTTC. Amino acids: CASSPHAGASYEQYF.

This sequence joins TRBV12-3 or TRBV12-4 and TRBJ2-1; the D gene is possibly TRBD2 (5 bases). Trimming removed 3 bases from V and 4 bases from J, with 10 bases in between. The CDR3 totals 14 residues. The CDR3 DNA reads TGTGCCAGCAGTTTTTCCGCGGGTTACAATGAGCAGTTCTTC. The encoded protein is CASSFSAGYNEQFF.

The chain combines TRBV5-1 with TRBJ2-7; 10 bases fit TRBD2. The CDR3 covers 16 residues. With 4 bases clipped from V and 5 bases from J, the junction kept 12 bases outside the gene matches. CDR1 and CDR2 from the germline V gene are SGHRS and YFSETQ. The CDR3 nucleotides are TGCGCCAGCAGCCCTACAGCGGGGGGGCCTGGCGACGAGCAGTACTTC. This gives the protein CASSPTAGGPGDEQYF.

This clonotype was counted ten times or more. V gene TRBV29-1 combines with J gene TRBJ1-1; tentatively, D is TRBD1 (5 bases). CDR1 is SQVTM and CDR2 is ANQGSEA in the germline V gene. V was shortened by 4 bases and J by 7 bases, with 19 bases between the two germline ends. The CDR3 has 14 amino acids. The DNA of the CDR3 is TGCAGCGTTGTGAGTCGTGGGGGAAGGGGTGAAGCTTTCTTT. It encodes CSVVSRGGRGEAFF.

The J gene is TRBJ2-4, the V gene TRBV29-1; D uncertain. The V and J ends lost 4 bases and 7 bases respectively, with 14 bases between them. Germline V gene sequence: CDR1 SQVTM, CDR2 ANQGSEA. The CDR3 sequence is 13 residues long. The CDR3 region has the DNA TGCAGCGTTGGTAGTCTGAGACCGAACATTCAGTACTTC. As protein: CSVGSLRPNIQYF.

Only a few counts were recorded for this clonotype. The chain carries TRBV3-1 and TRBJ2-5; D call uncertain. Germline V gene sequence: CDR1 LGHDT, CDR2 YNNKEL (reference sequence). Trimming stripped 2 bases from V and 7 bases from J, with 8 bases between. The CDR3 runs to 12 residues. The CDR3 loop reads CASSQFPVTQYF. CDR3 in DNA: TGTGCCAGCAGCCAATTTCCGGTGACCCAGTACTTC.

This clonotype turned up a few times. The rearrangement uses TRBV4-2 and TRBJ2-5; D not certain. Germline V gives CDR1 LGHNA, CDR2 YNFKEQ. The CDR3 extends over 15 amino acids. The V end was cut by 8 bases, the J end by 3 bases, with 19 bases between. The DNA of the CDR3 is TGTGCCAGCTCCCCTGTCCTGAATTATAAAGAGACCCAGTACTTC. Residues: CASSPVLNYKETQYF.

In its sample, this clonotype was seen a few times. The V gene is TRBV6-5, the J gene TRBJ1-1, with 7 bases identical to TRBD1. V dropped 7 bases and J dropped 3; count of bases not matched to a gene: 2. Germline CDR1 and CDR2: MNHEY and SVGAGI. The CDR3 covers 12 residues. The CDR3 DNA sequence: TGTGCCAGCAACCAGGGGGACACTGAAGCTTTCTTT. Protein: CASNQGDTEAFF.

A few counts support this clonotype. The chain is built from TRBV10-3 and TRBJ2-2, with 10 bases fitting TRBD1. V dropped 8 bases and J dropped 5; count of bases not matched to a gene: 2. This CDR3 comprises 13 residues. CDR1 and CDR2 from the germline V gene are ENHRY and SYGVKD. The CDR3 spells CAIGTGDTGELFF. The DNA of the CDR3 is TGTGCCATCGGGACAGGGGATACCGGGGAGCTGTTTTTT.

This clonotype came up a few times. The chain employs TRBV20-1 and TRBJ2-2; D possibly corresponds to TRBD2 (6 bases). The CDR3 sequence is 14 residues long. Trimming cost V 6 bases and J 0 bases, with 11 bases left between them. Per germline, CDR1 DFQATT and CDR2 SNEGSKA (reference sequence). CDR3 amino acids: CSAQGLTNTGELFF. CDR3 nucleotides: TGCAGTGCCCAGGGACTGACGAACACCGGGGAGCTGTTTTTT.

This clonotype was seen only a few times. The V and J genes are TRBV3-1 and TRBJ2-2; D gene ambiguous. Trimming removed 2 bases at V and 0 bases at J, with 7 bases between. There are 15 residues in the CDR3. From germline, CDR1 is LGHDT and CDR2 YNNKEL (reference sequence). CDR3 residues: CASSQTYSNTGELFF. For the CDR3, the DNA is TGTGCCAGCAGCCAAACGTACTCGAACACCGGGGAGCTGTTTTTT.

The sample holds a few counts of this clonotype. The V call is TRBV5-6, the J call TRBJ2-7; 11 bases map to TRBD2. CDR1 and CDR2 from the germline V gene are SGHDT and YYEEEE. Trimming cost V 4 bases and J 2 bases; bases outside gene matches: 8. The CDR3 spans 16 residues. Here the CDR3 reads CASSPLTSGVTYEQYF. The CDR3 nucleotides read TGTGCCAGCAGCCCTCTGACTAGCGGGGTCACCTACGAGCAGTACTTC.

The chain has TRBV20-1 and TRBJ1-5; 7 bases are shared with TRBD1. The V and J ends lost 7 bases and 4 bases, in that order; junction bases with no gene match: 10. The CDR3 covers 14 residues. Germline assignment: CDR1 DFQATT and CDR2 SNEGSKA (reference sequence). CDR3: CSVATGEWNQPQHF. CDR3 DNA: TGCAGTGTCGCAACAGGGGAGTGGAATCAGCCCCAGCATTTT.

This clonotype was detected a few times. The V and J genes are TRBV6-5 and TRBJ2-7, with 9 bases aligning to TRBD1. Trimming at V came to 2 bases and at J to 5 bases, leaving 7 bases not matched to a gene. Germline loops: CDR1 MNHEY, CDR2 SVGAGI. This CDR3 has 15 residues. Here the CDR3 reads CASSYRRDRVHEQYF. The CDR3 DNA reads TGTGCCAGCAGTTACAGGCGGGACAGGGTGCACGAGCAGTACTTC.

The gene calls are TRBV7-7 and TRBJ2-3; 8 bases are shared with TRBD2. This CDR3 has 15 residues. Germline V lookup: CDR1 SSHAT, CDR2 FNYEAQ (reference sequence). Germline trimming cut 2 bases from V and 5 bases from J; bases unmatched to any gene: 6. The DNA for the CDR3 is TGTGCCAGCAGCTTAACGGGGGGGCCCGGAGATACGCAGTATTTT. Its translation is CASSLTGGPGDTQYF.

This rearrangement joins TRBV12-5 to TRBJ2-3; D is unresolved. This CDR3 is built from 16 residues. Germline V CDR1 and CDR2: LGHNT, FRNRAP. V lost 2 bases and J lost 0, with 12 bases in between. The CDR3 loop is CASGLTASLSTDTQYF. DNA for the CDR3: TGTGCTAGTGGTTTGACGGCCTCATTAAGCACAGATACGCAGTATTTT.

V and J are TRBV29-1 and TRBJ1-2; D not certain. The CDR3 has 13 residues. The V gene lost 1 base and the J gene lost 2 bases, with 8 bases spanning the gap. CDR1 and CDR2 from the germline V gene are SQVTM and ANQGSEA. CDR3 bases: TGCAGCGTTGAAGGGAAGGGCAACTATGGCTACACCTTC. It codes for CSVEGKGNYGYTF. The entire variable domain, with the rest obtained from reference TRBV29-1 and TRBJ1-2, is as follows: SAVISQKPSRDICQRGTSLTIQCQVDSQVTMMFWYRQQPGQSLTLIATANQGSEATYESGFVIDKFPISRPNLTFSTLTVSNMSPEDSSIYLCSVEGKGNYGYTFGSGTRLTVV.

This clonotype was recorded at least ten times. The chain has TRBV3-1 and TRBJ2-3; D uncertain. CDR1 is LGHDT and CDR2 is YNNKEL in the germline V gene (reference sequence). The V end was cut by 6 bases, the J end by 4 bases, with 11 bases between. CDR3 size: 13 residues. The CDR3 region is CASRQSVADTQYF. For the CDR3, the DNA is TGTGCCAGCAGACAGTCGGTAGCAGATACGCAGTATTTT.

This rearrangement joins TRBV20-1 to TRBJ1-1, with D possibly being TRBD1 (5 bases). Germline V CDR1 and CDR2: DFQATT, SNEGSKA (reference sequence). V was pared by 0 bases and J by 0 bases, with 14 bases between. CDR3 size: 16 residues. CDR3 bases: TGCAGTGCTAGAGATCCTACGGCGGGGCTGAACACTGAAGCTTTCTTT. Amino acids: CSARDPTAGLNTEAFF.